A selection of T cell receptor beta chains follows, all from one sample in a study of T cell repertoires in cytomegalovirus infection. No cognate antigen is known for these TCRs. TCRdb independently ran MiXCR on the reads; one entry per CDR3 protein. Counted here are roughly 350,000 distinct CDR3 sequences, about a third occurring once; the ten biggest clones make up less than 15%. The sample was cultured PBMCs, taken from culture after CMV antigen stimulation. Receptors were obtained from a human donor in good health (CMV status not recorded). Some clones in this sample may be carry-over from other donors' samples. Both conserved end residues are part of each CDR3. A D gene is named only where the DNA matches it firmly. Clone size is not always given. Where it is, it says once, few, many or a class for expanded clones.

d_call	v_call	j_call	clone_size	cdr3_aa	cdr3_nt
TRBD1	TRBV4-1	TRBJ1-3	.	CASSQANPGQGSNTIYF	TGCGCCAGCAGCCAAGCGAACCCGGGACAGGGAAGCAACACCATATATTTT
.	TRBV7-9	TRBJ1-2	few	CASSLTGLGRDYGYTF	TGTGCCAGCAGCTTAACGGGCCTCGGCCGAGACTATGGCTACACCTTC
.	TRBV7-2	TRBJ1-1	few	CASSLGVRAEAFF	TGTGCCAGCAGCTTGGGGGTCAGGGCTGAAGCTTTCTTT
TRBD1	TRBV12-3/TRBV12-4	TRBJ1-2	.	CASSIYRGRSNYGYTF	TGTGCCAGCAGTATCTACAGGGGCCGATCTAACTATGGCTACACCTTC
.	TRBV20-1	TRBJ1-1	.	CSARAVRMEAFF	TGCAGTGCTAGAGCGGTCCGGATGGAAGCTTTCTTT
.	TRBV28	TRBJ1-1	.	CASSLGQGSEAFF	TGTGCCAGCAGTTTAGGGCAGGGGTCTGAAGCTTTCTTT
.	TRBV4-1	TRBJ2-3	.	CASSQDRLGHTQYF	TGCGCCAGCAGCCAAGATAGGCTGGGGCATACGCAGTATTTT
.	TRBV6-2/TRBV6-3	TRBJ2-5	.	CASSYRLGTDQETQYF	TGTGCCAGCAGTTACCGGCTGGGGACGGACCAAGAGACCCAGTACTTC
.	TRBV15	TRBJ2-3	.	CATSRGGQGTDTQYF	TGTGCCACCAGCAGAGGAGGGCAGGGCACAGATACGCAGTATTTT
TRBD2	TRBV11-2	TRBJ2-5	.	CASSLNSLGLASQETQYF	TGTGCCAGCAGCTTAAATTCACTGGGACTAGCTTCACAAGAGACCCAGTACTTC
TRBD2	TRBV6-5	TRBJ2-1	.	CASSYGVAGDQNLHNEQFF	TGTGCCAGCAGTTACGGGGTAGCGGGAGATCAAAACCTTCACAATGAGCAGTTCTTC
.	TRBV20-1	TRBJ2-7	.	CSAPAQGRRAYEQYF	TGCAGTGCTCCAGCTCAGGGGCGACGAGCCTACGAGCAGTACTTC
TRBD1	TRBV12-3/TRBV12-4	TRBJ2-2	.	CASSLAPTGGESGELFF	TGTGCCAGCAGTTTAGCTCCTACAGGGGGCGAGTCCGGGGAGCTGTTTTTT
TRBD1	TRBV7-2	TRBJ1-1	many	CASSIQAGGAPTEAFF	TGTGCCAGCAGCATCCAAGCAGGGGGGGCGCCCACTGAAGCTTTCTTT
TRBD2	TRBV2	TRBJ2-3	few	CASSDLLGREADTQYF	TGTGCCAGCAGTGATCTACTCGGGAGGGAGGCAGATACGCAGTATTTT
TRBD1	TRBV28	TRBJ2-1	many	CASTTGQISSYNEQFF	TGTGCCAGCACCACGGGACAGATAAGCTCCTACAATGAGCAGTTCTTC
TRBD2	TRBV10-2	TRBJ2-1	.	CASSEFFGTSEHNEQFF	TGCGCCAGCAGTGAGTTTTTTGGGACTAGCGAACACAATGAGCAGTTCTTC
.	TRBV28	TRBJ2-7	.	CASSPPPIYEQYF	TGTGCCAGCAGTCCCCCCCCCATATACGAGCAGTACTTC
.	TRBV18	TRBJ1-2	.	CASSPPDPPYGYTF	TGTGCCAGCTCACCACCTGACCCCCCCTATGGCTACACCTTC
.	TRBV29-1	TRBJ1-2	few	CSVDRGRGYGYTF	TGCAGCGTGGACCGCGGGAGAGGCTATGGCTACACCTTC
.	TRBV7-2	TRBJ1-2	.	CASSLGARIYGYTF	TGTGCCAGCAGCTTAGGGGCCAGGATCTATGGCTACACCTTC
TRBD1	TRBV4-3	TRBJ2-3	.	CASSQSAQGFGTDTQYF	TGCGCCAGCAGCCAAAGCGCACAGGGGTTCGGTACAGATACGCAGTATTTT
.	TRBV7-9	TRBJ1-1	.	CASSLARTADEGAFF	TGTGCCAGCAGCTTAGCCCGGACAGCCGATGAAGGAGCTTTCTTT
.	TRBV7-6	TRBJ2-2	.	CASSPPGAENTGELFF	TGTGCCAGCAGCCCCCCAGGAGCCGAGAACACCGGGGAGCTGTTTTTT
.	TRBV29-1	TRBJ2-3	.	CSVETGADTQYF	TGCAGCGTTGAAACTGGAGCAGATACGCAGTATTTT
TRBD2	TRBV6-2/TRBV6-3	TRBJ2-1	few	CASSLAGRTEQFF	TGTGCCAGCAGTTTAGCGGGTCGAACAGAGCAGTTCTTC
.	TRBV10-2	TRBJ2-5	.	CASSVIAEETQYF	TGCGCCAGCAGTGTTATAGCGGAAGAGACCCAGTACTTC
.	TRBV5-4	TRBJ2-3	.	CASSRDPEDTQYF	TGTGCCAGCAGCCGGGACCCCGAGGATACGCAGTATTTT
.	TRBV2	TRBJ1-4	few	CAARVSRTNEKLFF	TGTGCCGCGCGGGTGTCCAGGACTAATGAAAAACTGTTTTTT
.	TRBV25-1	TRBJ1-4	.	CASSESPGGGEKLFF	TGTGCCAGCAGTGAATCTCCGGGCGGAGGTGAAAAACTGTTTTTT
.	TRBV6-1	TRBJ2-7	.	CASSEGWSYEQYF	TGTGCCAGCAGTGAGGGGTGGTCCTACGAGCAGTACTTC
TRBD2	TRBV4-3	TRBJ2-1	.	CASSQRPLAGAYNEQFF	TGCGCCAGCAGCCAGCGACCACTAGCGGGAGCCTACAATGAGCAGTTCTTC
.	TRBV28	TRBJ2-7	once	CASSLVDRGREQYF	TGTGCCAGCAGTTTAGTCGACCGAGGGAGGGAGCAGTACTTC